One and the same sample provided the 9 T cell receptor beta chains below, sequenced in a study of molecular identifiers for immune sequencing clone quantification. TCRdb reanalysed the PCR reads using MiXCR and keeps one entry per CDR3 protein. The sample includes approximately 590,000 distinct CDR3 sequences, about 25% of them seen just once. The sample consisted of naive CD8+ T cells from blood, with Jurkat cell RNA spiked in. The subset was: FACS-sorted CD8+CD4-CCR7+CD45RA+ naive T cells. These receptors originate from a human donor in good health. Some libraries in this study had Jurkat cell RNA spiked in.

This sequence joins TRBV21-1 and TRBJ2-1; TRBD1, the D gene given by the table, was not confirmed from the DNA. TRBV21-1 is deemed a pseudogene. The length of the CDR3 is 16 residues. The CDR3 sequence is CASSKAGWGPYNEQFF. The DNA of the CDR3 is TGTGCCAGCAGCAAGGCTGGCTGGGGGCCCTACAATGAGCAGTTCTTC.

CDR3 residues: CSASVRGETQYF. The CDR3 coding sequence is TGCAGTGCTAGTGTCCGAGGGGAGACCCAGTACTTC. J is TRBJ2-5 and V is TRBV20-1; perhaps TRBD2 as D (5 bases). V was clipped by 3 bases and J by 5 bases, with 10 bases between them. The CDR3 has 12 amino acids. The V gene's germline CDR1 is DFQATT and CDR2 SNEGSKA (reference sequence).

This clonotype was observed a handful of times. The gene calls are TRBV5-3 and TRBJ1-1; 8 positions match TRBD1. TRBV5-3 is an ORF for which the function is uncertain. V shed 8 bases and J 5 bases; nucleotides not matched to a gene: 8. The CDR3 is made up of 13 amino acids. CDR3 nucleotides: TGTGCCAGCCTCAGGGGGCCGGGAACTGAAGCTTTCTTT. It specifies CASLRGPGTEAFF.

This clonotype was observed a few times. One end of the junction varies from germline; a read error may be responsible. The rearrangement uses TRBV30 and TRBJ2-7; D call uncertain. CDR1 and CDR2 (germline): GTSNPN, SVGIG (reference sequence). The CDR3 contains 13 residues. CDR3 protein: CAWSIPHPYERYF. For the CDR3, the DNA is TGTGCCTGGAGTATACCGCATCCCTACGAGCGGTACTTC.

The V call is TRBV2, the J call TRBJ1-2, with 8 bases aligning to TRBD1. Germline CDR1 is SNHLY and CDR2 is FYNNEI. The CDR3 has 13 residues. V trimming: 3 bases; J trimming: 5 bases; junction bases outside the gene matches: 2. The CDR3 region has the DNA TGTGCCAGCAGTGAGAGGACAGGGTATGGCTACACCTTC. Translating gives CASSERTGYGYTF.

This clonotype came up many times. This chain links TRBV4-1 with TRBJ1-1; 9 bases align to TRBD1. V lost 4 bases to trimming and J lost 2 bases; unmatched junction nucleotides: 8. Germline V gives CDR1 MGHRA, CDR2 YSYEKL. The CDR3 length is 16 residues. In DNA, the CDR3 is TGCGCCAGCAGCCGCGAACAGGGGGCACTTAACACTGAAGCTTTCTTT. Residues: CASSREQGALNTEAFF.

The rearrangement links TRBV12-3 or TRBV12-4 to TRBJ2-6, with 8 positions matching TRBD2. This CDR3 region has 21 residues. The trim removed 5 bases at V and 0 bases at J, leaving 18 bases unmatched. The CDR3 here is CASSTQRLARIGYSGANVLTF. The CDR3 nucleotides read TGTGCCAGCAGTACCCAACGACTAGCGAGAATCGGGTACTCTGGGGCCAACGTCCTGACTTTC.

Of note for this clonotype: This may stem from a read error, because a much larger clone lies one nucleotide away. The chain couples TRBV20-1 to TRBJ2-5, with D possibly TRBD2 on 7 matching bases. V lost 6 bases to trimming and J lost 7 bases, with 21 bases between them. Looked up from germline, CDR1 is DFQATT and CDR2 is SNEGSKA (reference sequence). This CDR3 has 14 amino acids. CDR3 protein: CSATPRGAGGTQYF. CDR3 in DNA: TGCAGTGCCACCCCACGGGGGGCCGGAGGGACCCAGTACTTC.

This clonotype was recorded once. This sequence joins TRBV2 and TRBJ1-3; the D gene is possibly TRBD1 (5 bases). The CDR3 is 16 amino acids. V lost 4 bases, J lost 4 bases, and 17 bases lay in between. Germline values: CDR1 SNHLY, CDR2 FYNNEI. CDR3: CASSVGVWSSGNTIYF. The CDR3 DNA reads as TGTGCCAGCAGTGTAGGGGTGTGGAGTTCCGGAAACACCATATATTTT.